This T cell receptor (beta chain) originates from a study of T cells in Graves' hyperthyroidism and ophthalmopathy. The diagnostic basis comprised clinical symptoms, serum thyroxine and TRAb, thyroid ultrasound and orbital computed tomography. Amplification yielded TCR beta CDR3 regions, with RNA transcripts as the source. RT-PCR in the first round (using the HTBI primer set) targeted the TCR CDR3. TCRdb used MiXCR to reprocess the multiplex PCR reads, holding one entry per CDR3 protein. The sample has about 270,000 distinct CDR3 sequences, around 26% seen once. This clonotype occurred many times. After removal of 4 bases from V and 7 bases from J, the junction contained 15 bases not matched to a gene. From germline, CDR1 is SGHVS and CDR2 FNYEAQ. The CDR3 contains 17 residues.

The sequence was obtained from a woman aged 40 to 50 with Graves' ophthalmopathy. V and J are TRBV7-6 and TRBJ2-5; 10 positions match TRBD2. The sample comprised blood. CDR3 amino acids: CASSSLSGGTAGGTQYF. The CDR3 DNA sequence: TGTGCCAGCAGCTCACTTAGCGGGGGGACGGCCGGGGGGACCCAGTACTTC.